These 10 T cell receptor beta chains originate from one sample sequenced in a study of cytomegalovirus exposure and HLA in healthy donors. The PCR used 60 Vbeta and 13 Jbeta primers. The assay was immunoSEQ multiplex PCR, and TCRdb's table has in-frame clones only and misses some. The table includes about 190,000 clones, 81% detected once. Material: PBMCs. These receptors were collected from a man in his forties or fifties in good health and CMV-seronegative.

The chain uses TRBV7-2 and TRBJ1-4; tentatively, D is TRBD1 (6 bases). CDR3 length equals 13 residues. Germline V CDR1 and CDR2: SGHTA, FQGNSA. Trimming removed 6 bases at V and 7 bases at J, with 12 bases between. CDR3 nucleotides: TGTGCCAGCAGACAGGGCGCGGGTGAAAAACTGTTTTTT. Its translation: CASRQGAGEKLFF. Using reference TRBV7-2 and TRBJ1-4 for the parts outside the CDR3, the full variable domain is GAGVSQSPSNKVTEKGKDVELRCDPISGHTALYWYRQSLGQGLEFLIYFQGNSAPDKSGLPSDRFSAERTGGSVSTLTIQRTQQEDSAVYLCASRQGAGEKLFFGSGTQLSVL.

This clone was seen more than once but under ten times. The V gene is TRBV7-2, the J gene TRBJ1-2; D remains unclear. The CDR3 has 15 amino acids. Germline V gene lookup returns CDR1 SGHTA and CDR2 FQGNSA. V shed 1 base and J shed 2 bases, with 11 bases lying between them. The CDR3 is CASSLESAGNYGYTF. The CDR3 DNA reads TGTGCCAGCAGCTTAGAGTCGGCAGGAAACTATGGCTACACCTTC.

The gene calls are TRBV5-8 and TRBJ2-7, with a possible D match to TRBD1 (6 bases). V was pared by 0 bases and J by 2 bases, with 6 bases between. The CDR3 totals 13 residues. Germline values: CDR1 SGHTS, CDR2 YDEGEE. The CDR3 nucleotides are TGTGCCAGCAGCTTGGACAGGGCCTACGAGCAGTACTTC. Translated, it gives CASSLDRAYEQYF.

This chain joins TRBV27 and TRBJ2-3, with D possibly matching TRBD1 (6 bases). CDR1 MNHEY and CDR2 SMNVEV come from the germline V gene (reference sequence). Trimming stripped 8 bases from V and 5 bases from J, with 20 bases between. This CDR3 is built from 15 residues. The CDR3 DNA sequence: TGTGCCAGCGGGCAGAACAGGGAGACGGGAGATACGCAGTATTTT. Protein product: CASGQNRETGDTQYF.

This chain connects TRBV7-9 to TRBJ2-2, with D uncertain. The V and J ends lost 6 bases and 5 bases respectively, with 7 bases between them. The CDR3 has 12 amino acids. Germline-derived CDR1 and CDR2 are SEHNR and FQNEAQ (reference sequence). The CDR3 sequence: CASSLSTGELFF. CDR3 DNA: TGTGCCAGCAGTCTTAGTACCGGGGAGCTGTTTTTT. Drawing the rest from reference TRBV7-9 and TRBJ2-2, the complete variable domain is DTGVSQNPRHKITKRGQNVTFRCDPISEHNRLYWYRQTLGQGPEFLTYFQNEAQLEKSRLLSDRFSAERPKGSFSTLEIQRTEQGDSAMYLCASSLSTGELFFGEGSRLTVL.

The chain carries TRBV9 and TRBJ1-6; 7 nucleotides agree with TRBD1. In germline, CDR1 is SGDLS, CDR2 YYNGEE. The CDR3 loop spans 17 amino acids. The junction had 8 bases not matched to a gene; V was cut back by 5 bases and J by 0 bases. The CDR3 reads CASSKTGSSSYNSPLHF. The DNA of the CDR3 is TGTGCCAGCAGTAAGACAGGGAGTAGCTCCTATAATTCACCCCTCCACTTT. Supplemented by reference TRBV9 and TRBJ1-6, the full variable domain reads DSGVTQTPKHLITATGQRVTLRCSPRSGDLSVYWYQQSLDQGLQFLIQYYNGEERAKGNILERFSAQQFPDLHSELNLSSLELGDSALYFCASSKTGSSSYNSPLHFGNGTRLTVT.

The J gene is TRBJ2-1, the V gene TRBV15; TRBD2 might be the D (6 bases). CDR3 length equals 14 residues. Germline V CDR1 and CDR2: LNHNV, YYDKDF (reference sequence). Trimming removed 0 bases at V and 9 bases at J, with 12 bases between. The DNA of the CDR3 is TGTGCCACCAGCAGAGATCAGGGAGCGGGTGAGCAGTTCTTC. Translating it yields CATSRDQGAGEQFF. The whole variable domain, remainder taken from reference TRBV15 and TRBJ2-1, is DAMVIQNPRYQVTQFGKPVTLSCSQTLNHNVMYWYQQKSSQAPKLLFHYYDKDFNNEADTPDNFQSRRPNTSFCFLDIRSPGLGDTAMYLCATSRDQGAGEQFFGPGTRLTVL.

The gene calls are TRBV27 and TRBJ2-1, with 8 nucleotides matching TRBD1. The CDR3 is made up of 16 amino acids. The germline CDR1 and CDR2 sequences are MNHEY and SMNVEV (reference sequence). With 6 bases clipped from V and 5 bases from J, the junction kept 12 bases outside the gene matches. CDR3 sequence reads: CASRPSPGQANNEQFF. The CDR3 region has the DNA TGTGCCAGCAGACCCTCACCGGGACAGGCCAACAATGAGCAGTTCTTC.

This sequence joins TRBV25-1 and TRBJ1-2; no reliable D call. CDR1 and CDR2 (germline): MGHDK, SYGVNS. The CDR3 covers 17 residues. V lost 1 base to trimming and J lost 4 bases, with 19 bases between them. The CDR3 DNA sequence: TGTGCCAGCAGTGAATCCTTGGTCCACGGTTCAGGCTATGGCTACACCTTC. It yields the protein CASSESLVHGSGYGYTF.

About this clone itself: An end of the junction does not agree with germline; a read error may underlie this. This chain connects TRBV7-9 to TRBJ2-7; D call uncertain. CDR1 is SEHNR and CDR2 is FQNEAQ in the germline V gene (reference sequence). This CDR3 region has 12 residues. CDR3 amino acids: CSSSLNGYEQYF. In DNA form, the CDR3 reads TGTTCCAGCAGCTTAAACGGGTACGAGCAGTACTTC. The whole variable domain, remainder taken from reference TRBV7-9 and TRBJ2-7, is DTGVSQNPRHKITKRGQNVTFRCDPISEHNRLYWYRQTLGQGPEFLTYFQNEAQLEKSRLLSDRFSAERPKGSFSTLEIQRTEQGDSAMYLCSSSLNGYEQYFGPGTRLTVT.